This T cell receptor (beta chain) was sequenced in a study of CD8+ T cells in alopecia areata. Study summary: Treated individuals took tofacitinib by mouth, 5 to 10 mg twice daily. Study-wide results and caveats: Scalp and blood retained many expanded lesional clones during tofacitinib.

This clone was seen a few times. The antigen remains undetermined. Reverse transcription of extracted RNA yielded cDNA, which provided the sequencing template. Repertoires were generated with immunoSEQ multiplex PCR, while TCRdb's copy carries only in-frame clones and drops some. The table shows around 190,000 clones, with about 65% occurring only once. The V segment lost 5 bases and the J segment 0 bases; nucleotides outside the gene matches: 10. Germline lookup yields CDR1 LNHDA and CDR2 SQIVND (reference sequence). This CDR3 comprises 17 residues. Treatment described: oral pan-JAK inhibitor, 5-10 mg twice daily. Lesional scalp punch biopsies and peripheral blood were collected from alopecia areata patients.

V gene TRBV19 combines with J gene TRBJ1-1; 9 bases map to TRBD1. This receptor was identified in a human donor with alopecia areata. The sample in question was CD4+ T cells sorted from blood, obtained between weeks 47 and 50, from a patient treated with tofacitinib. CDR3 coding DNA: TGTGCCAGTAGTCTCGAGGACAGGGGCCTAATGAACACTGAAGCTTTCTTT. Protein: CASSLEDRGLMNTEAFF.